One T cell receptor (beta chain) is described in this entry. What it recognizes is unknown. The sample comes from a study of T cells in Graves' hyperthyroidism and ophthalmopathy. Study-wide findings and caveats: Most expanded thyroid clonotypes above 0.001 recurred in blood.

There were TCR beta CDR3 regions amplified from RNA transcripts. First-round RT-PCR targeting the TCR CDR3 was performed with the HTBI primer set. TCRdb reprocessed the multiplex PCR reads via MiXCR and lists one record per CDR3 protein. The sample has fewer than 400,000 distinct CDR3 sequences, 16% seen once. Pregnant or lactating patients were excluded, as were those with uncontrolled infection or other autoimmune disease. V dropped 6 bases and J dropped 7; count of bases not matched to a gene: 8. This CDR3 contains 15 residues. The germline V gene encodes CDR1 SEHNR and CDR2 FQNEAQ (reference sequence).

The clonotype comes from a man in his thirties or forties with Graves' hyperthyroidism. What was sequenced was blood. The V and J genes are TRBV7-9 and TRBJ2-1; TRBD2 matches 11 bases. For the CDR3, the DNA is TGTGCCAGCAGTGAGCGGCTAGCGGGAGGAAATGAGCAGTTCTTC. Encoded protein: CASSERLAGGNEQFF.